Listed here are 31 T cell receptor beta chains from one sample, sequenced in a study of OX40 agonist ivuxolimab in advanced cancers. Sequenced by immunoSEQ multiplex PCR; TCRdb stores in-frame clones only, minus some. This table holds 52,000 or so clones, over 85% found once. Specimen: CD4+ or CD8+ T cells sorted from blood, collected in a trial of the OX40 agonist ivuxolimab. The receptors originated from an adult with an advanced solid tumor such as melanoma, head and neck, liver or kidney cancer.

The chain uses TRBV28 and TRBJ1-2, with D unresolved. V gave up 2 bases and J gave up 4 bases, with 11 bases separating them. CDR3 size: 14 residues. CDR1 and CDR2 (germline): MDHEN, SYDVKM. The CDR3 sequence is CASSLVTLTYGYTF. CDR3 in DNA: TGTGCCAGCAGTTTAGTGACTCTAACCTATGGCTACACCTTC.

This chain connects TRBV10-2 to TRBJ1-2; 7 bases are shared with TRBD1. Looked up from germline, CDR1 is WSHSY and CDR2 is SAAADI. The CDR3 has 15 amino acids. The V segment lost 3 bases and the J segment 4 bases; nucleotides outside the gene matches: 8. CDR3 protein: CASSDGIGTAYGYTF. DNA for the CDR3: TGCGCCAGCAGTGATGGAATCGGGACAGCCTATGGCTACACCTTC.

The genes are TRBV7-6 and TRBJ1-1, with D hard to call. Germline CDR1 reads SGHVS; CDR2 reads FNYEAQ. This CDR3 has 13 amino acids. V dropped 4 bases and J dropped 1 base, with 7 bases sitting between them. DNA for the CDR3: TGTGCCAGCAGCTCTCTAGGGAACACTGAAGCTTTCTTT. Translated, it gives CASSSLGNTEAFF. The full variable domain, its missing parts supplied by reference TRBV7-6 and TRBJ1-1, is GAGVSQSPRYKVTKRGQDVALRCDPISGHVSLYWYRQALGQGPEFLTYFNYEAQQDKSGLPNDRFSAERPEGSISTLTIQRTEQRDSAMYRCASSSLGNTEAFFGQGTRLTVV.

The chain is built from TRBV27 and TRBJ2-3; D perhaps matches TRBD1 (5 bases). This CDR3 comprises 18 residues. V was pared by 6 bases and J by 1 base, with 23 bases between. CDR1 and CDR2 from the germline V gene are MNHEY and SMNVEV (reference sequence). Here the CDR3 reads CASSPMKRQGVGTDTQYF. CDR3 sequence (DNA): TGTGCCAGCAGCCCCATGAAGCGTCAGGGTGTAGGCACAGATACGCAGTATTTT.

V usage is TRBV15 and J usage is TRBJ2-7, with D uncertain. The V gene's germline CDR1 is LNHNV and CDR2 YYDKDF (reference sequence). Deletions cut 0 bases from V and 1 base from J, with 4 bases between. The length of the CDR3 is 13 residues. The CDR3 sequence: CATSRDRSYEQYF. The CDR3 coding sequence is TGTGCCACCAGCAGAGATAGGTCCTACGAGCAGTACTTC. The complete variable domain, with remaining parts taken from reference TRBV15 and TRBJ2-7, reads DAMVIQNPRYQVTQFGKPVTLSCSQTLNHNVMYWYQQKSSQAPKLLFHYYDKDFNNEADTPDNFQSRRPNTSFCFLDIRSPGLGDTAMYLCATSRDRSYEQYFGPGTRLTVT.

The CDR3 DNA reads TGTGCCAGCAGCGTCCAAGCGGGAGGTATAAATGAGCAGTTCTTC. Amino acid sequence: CASSVQAGGINEQFF. This chain links TRBV9 with TRBJ2-1, with 9 bases matching TRBD2. This CDR3 region has 15 residues. The junction had 7 bases not matched to a gene; V was cut back by 2 bases and J by 7 bases. The germline CDR1 and CDR2 sequences are SGDLS and YYNGEE.

This chain connects TRBV13 to TRBJ2-5, with 7 bases that match TRBD2. Trimming removed 3 bases from V and 1 base from J; junction bases left unmatched: 5. The CDR3 sequence is 15 residues long. Germline V lookup: CDR1 PRHDT, CDR2 FYEKMQ (reference sequence). Here the CDR3 DNA reads TGTGCCAGCAGCTTCCCAGCGGGACTCCAAGAGACCCAGTACTTC. Its translation: CASSFPAGLQETQYF.

For this clone: Germline is not matched at one junction end, which may reflect a read error. This chain links TRBV28 with TRBJ2-7; the D call may be TRBD1 or TRBD2 (6 bases each). There are 14 residues in the CDR3. Germline CDR1 is MDHEN and CDR2 is SYDVKM. CDR3 nucleotide sequence: TGTGCCAGTACCCTGGGGGGCTTCTCCCACGAGCAGTACTTC. It codes for CASTLGGFSHEQYF.

This chain uses TRBV4-1 with TRBJ2-7, with no clear D. Trimming stripped 4 bases from V and 2 bases from J, with 9 bases between. The CDR3 covers 13 residues. Germline lookup yields CDR1 MGHRA and CDR2 YSYEKL. CDR3 protein: CASSLQRAYEQYF. Written as DNA, the CDR3 is TGCGCCAGCAGCCTCCAAAGGGCCTACGAGCAGTACTTC.

This CDR3 reads CASSLGSNEQYF. The DNA of the CDR3 is TGCGCCAGCAGCTTAGGGTCAAACGAGCAGTACTTC. The chain uses TRBV5-1 and TRBJ2-7; D is ambiguous. CDR1 and CDR2 from the germline V gene are SGHRS and YFSETQ. CDR3 size: 12 residues. Trimming took 2 bases from V and 5 from J, leaving 8 bases between them.

J is TRBJ1-1 and V is TRBV28; 8 positions match TRBD1. There are 14 residues in the CDR3. CDR1 and CDR2 (germline): MDHEN, SYDVKM. The ends lost 8 bases at V and 5 bases at J; junction bases unmatched: 10. The CDR3 sequence is CASHLGQGRTEAFF. CDR3 nucleotide sequence: TGTGCCAGCCATTTAGGACAGGGCCGGACTGAAGCTTTCTTT.

This rearrangement joins TRBV7-8 to TRBJ2-5, with D possibly TRBD2 on 6 matching bases. The assigned J gene may be wrong: the sequence end matches TRBJ2-7 better. The CDR3 is made up of 17 amino acids. Germline CDR1 SGHVS, CDR2 FQNEAQ. The CDR3 here is CASSSAPAGRGDYEQYF. In nucleotides, the CDR3 is TGTGCCAGCAGCTCTGCCCCCGCGGGAAGAGGGGACTACGAGCAGTACTTC.

The chain recombines TRBV7-9 with TRBJ1-1; D gene uncertain. This CDR3 region has 11 residues. The V and J ends lost 7 bases and 6 bases respectively, with 9 bases between them. The germline gives CDR1 SEHNR, CDR2 FQNEAQ (reference sequence). The CDR3 coding sequence is TGTGCCAGCATCCGAGACCCTGAAGCTTTCTTT. This encodes CASIRDPEAFF.

In this sample, this clone turned up once. The rearrangement links TRBV27 to TRBJ2-7, with TRBD1 matching 9 bases. This CDR3 has 16 residues. Per the germline V gene, CDR1 is MNHEY and CDR2 is SMNVEV (reference sequence). V shed 2 bases and J 3 bases; nucleotides not matched to a gene: 8. This CDR3 is CASSLVSGTGNYEQYF. For the CDR3, the DNA is TGTGCCAGCAGTTTAGTCTCCGGGACAGGGAACTACGAGCAGTACTTC.

The chain employs TRBV5-6 and TRBJ2-3; no reliable D call. CDR1 is SGHDT and CDR2 is YYEEEE in the germline V gene. This CDR3 is 17 amino acids long. The V end lost 2 bases, the J end lost 4 bases, and 20 bases lay between the germline ends. The CDR3 nucleotides read TGTGCCAGCAGCTTTTCCCAGCTTTTAGTTTGGGCAGATACGCAGTATTTT. It encodes CASSFSQLLVWADTQYF. The complete variable domain, with remaining parts taken from reference TRBV5-6 and TRBJ2-3, reads DAGVTQSPTHLIKTRGQQVTLRCSPKSGHDTVSWYQQALGQGPQFIFQYYEEEERQRGNFPDRFSGHQFPNYSSELNVNALLLGDSALYLCASSFSQLLVWADTQYFGPGTRLTVL.

The chain combines TRBV18 with TRBJ1-2; D may be TRBD1 (5 bases). This CDR3 is 13 amino acids long. The V and J ends lost 3 bases and 6 bases respectively, with 11 bases between them. CDR1 and CDR2 from the germline V gene are KGHSH and LQKENI. The CDR3: CASSPPGGNGYTF. CDR3 coding DNA: TGTGCCAGCTCACCCCCCGGGGGTAATGGCTACACCTTC.

This chain joins TRBV27 and TRBJ2-7, with TRBD1 as a possible D gene (6 bases). Germline CDR1 and CDR2: MNHEY and SMNVEV (reference sequence). Deletions cut 2 bases from V and 3 bases from J, with 14 bases between. This CDR3 is built from 15 residues. The CDR3, as DNA: TGTGCCAGCAGTTTAGGTCAGGGGTTGGACTACGAGCAGTACTTC. It codes for CASSLGQGLDYEQYF.

The chain carries TRBV19 and TRBJ2-5; 9 bases agree with TRBD2. This CDR3 has 15 amino acids. Germline values: CDR1 LNHDA, CDR2 SQIVND (reference sequence). Trimming cost V 0 bases and J 5 bases; bases outside gene matches: 4. The CDR3 is CASSIDRTSVETQYF. In nucleotides, the CDR3 is TGTGCCAGTAGTATAGACCGGACTAGCGTTGAGACCCAGTACTTC.

This chain connects TRBV27 to TRBJ2-3; weak D call: TRBD1 (5 bases). V lost 3 bases and J lost 0, with 16 bases in between. Germline-derived CDR1 and CDR2 are MNHEY and SMNVEV (reference sequence). CDR3 length equals 17 residues. This CDR3 is CASSFSLTALSTDTQYF. The CDR3 DNA sequence: TGTGCCAGCAGTTTTTCCCTGACAGCCCTTAGCACAGATACGCAGTATTTT.

This clone was detected once. The genes are TRBV13 and TRBJ2-7; D perhaps matches TRBD2 (5 bases). The V and J ends lost 4 bases and 4 bases respectively, with 14 bases between them. This CDR3 contains 14 residues. Germline assignment: CDR1 PRHDT and CDR2 FYEKMQ (reference sequence). CDR3 loop: CASSSITSRYEQYF. The CDR3 nucleotides read TGTGCCAGCAGCTCGATTACTAGTCGATACGAGCAGTACTTC.

V usage is TRBV28 and J usage is TRBJ2-3; D ambiguous. Trimming took 5 bases from V and 2 from J, leaving 11 bases between them. This CDR3 contains 14 residues. Germline V CDR1 and CDR2: MDHEN, SYDVKM. The CDR3 DNA reads TGTGCCAGCAGTGGTTTAGTCTACACAGATACGCAGTATTTT. Its translation: CASSGLVYTDTQYF.

This chain connects TRBV20-1 to TRBJ1-1; 7 positions agree with TRBD1. V shed 5 bases and J 6 bases; nucleotides not matched to a gene: 3. CDR1 is DFQATT and CDR2 is SNEGSKA in the germline V gene (reference sequence). The CDR3 totals 11 residues. The CDR3 sequence: CSAYQGAEAFF. The DNA of the CDR3 is TGCAGTGCTTATCAGGGGGCTGAAGCTTTCTTT.

V is TRBV2 and J is TRBJ2-2; TRBD2 agrees at 9 bases. This CDR3 contains 18 residues. The germline gives CDR1 SNHLY, CDR2 FYNNEI. Trimming took 0 bases from V and 7 from J; bases not matched to a gene: 12. DNA of the CDR3: TGTGCCAGCAGTGAAGCACACCCTAGCGGGGCTCGGGGCGGGGAGCTGTTTTTT. This gives the protein CASSEAHPSGARGGELFF.

V usage is TRBV4-1 and J usage is TRBJ2-1; 8 bases agree with TRBD2. With 1 base clipped from V and 8 bases from J, the junction kept 1 base outside the gene matches. The CDR3 runs 13 residues. Looked up from germline, CDR1 is MGHRA and CDR2 is YSYEKL. The CDR3 spells CASSQGTSYEQFF. The DNA of the CDR3 is TGCGCCAGCAGCCAAGGGACTAGCTATGAGCAGTTCTTC.

This rearrangement joins TRBV4-3 to TRBJ2-7; 8 bases agree with TRBD2. The trim removed 4 bases at V and 5 bases at J, leaving 4 bases unmatched. Germline V gene sequence: CDR1 LGHNA, CDR2 YSLEER. This CDR3 spans 13 amino acids. The CDR3 region has the DNA TGCGCCAGCAGCCTCCTACTAGCGGACGAGCAGTACTTC. Encoded protein: CASSLLLADEQYF.

The chain combines TRBV30 with TRBJ1-4; TRBD1 is a possible D gene (5 bases). V lost 5 bases, J lost 4 bases, and 29 bases lay in between. Germline lookup yields CDR1 GTSNPN and CDR2 SVGIG (reference sequence). CDR3 size: 19 residues. This chain's CDR3 is CAWPTPEGTWEGDNEKLFF. The CDR3 DNA reads as TGTGCCTGGCCCACACCGGAGGGGACGTGGGAAGGGGATAATGAAAAACTGTTTTTT.

This clone turned up a few times. V gene TRBV15 combines with J gene TRBJ1-1; D is unresolved. Germline V gene lookup returns CDR1 LNHNV and CDR2 YYDKDF (reference sequence). Trimming shortened V by 0 bases and J by 0 bases, and 8 bases separated the two germline ends. The CDR3 totals 15 residues. CDR3 sequence: CATSRDRRLNTEAFF. The CDR3 nucleotides read TGTGCCACCAGCAGAGACCGACGTTTGAACACTGAAGCTTTCTTT.

The chain is built from TRBV29-1 and TRBJ2-7; TRBD2 agrees at 14 bases. CDR1 and CDR2 (germline): SQVTM, ANQGSEA. V shed 3 bases, J shed 3 bases, and the junction held 10 bases outside the gene matches. This CDR3 contains 17 residues. The CDR3 nucleotides read TGCAGCGTTGATGACCGTGCCGGGACTAGCGGGAGCTACGAGCAGTACTTC. This sequence encodes CSVDDRAGTSGSYEQYF.

This clone was recorded once. The chain recombines TRBV5-6 with TRBJ1-1; D is possibly TRBD1 (6 bases). Trimming took 1 base from V and 3 from J, leaving 16 bases between them. Germline lookup yields CDR1 SGHDT and CDR2 YYEEEE. The CDR3 length is 16 residues. CDR3 nucleotide sequence: TGTGCCAGCAGCTTGTCAGGGAAGGGGGACTACACTGAAGCTTTCTTT. This codes for CASSLSGKGDYTEAFF. Supplemented by reference TRBV5-6 and TRBJ1-1, the full variable domain reads DAGVTQSPTHLIKTRGQQVTLRCSPKSGHDTVSWYQQALGQGPQFIFQYYEEEERQRGNFPDRFSGHQFPNYSSELNVNALLLGDSALYLCASSLSGKGDYTEAFFGQGTRLTVV.

The CDR3 bases are TGTGCCAGCAGCACCTACAGGGGCCACACTGAAGCTTTCTTT. It specifies CASSTYRGHTEAFF. V usage is TRBV11-2 and J usage is TRBJ1-1; 7 nucleotides match TRBD1. This CDR3 spans 14 amino acids. Germline V gene data show CDR1 as SGHAT and CDR2 as FQNNGV. The V segment lost 5 bases and the J segment 3 bases; nucleotides outside the gene matches: 6. The variable domain in full, with the rest retrieved from reference TRBV11-2 and TRBJ1-1, is EAGVAQSPRYKIIEKRQSVAFWCNPISGHATLYWYQQILGQGPKLLIQFQNNGVVDDSQLPKDRFSAERLKGVDSTLKIQPAKLEDSAVYLCASSTYRGHTEAFFGQGTRLTVV.

This chain links TRBV9 with TRBJ2-7; a weak D match, TRBD2 (6 bases). The germline V gene encodes CDR1 SGDLS and CDR2 YYNGEE. The CDR3 totals 13 residues. With 4 bases removed from V and 3 bases from J, the gap between germline ends came to 11 bases. Here the CDR3 reads CASSPRGFYEQYF. The CDR3 nucleotides are TGTGCCAGCAGCCCCCGGGGGTTCTACGAGCAGTACTTC. Full variable domain (outside the CDR3, taken from reference TRBV9 and TRBJ2-7): DSGVTQTPKHLITATGQRVTLRCSPRSGDLSVYWYQQSLDQGLQFLIQYYNGEERAKGNILERFSAQQFPDLHSELNLSSLELGDSALYFCASSPRGFYEQYFGPGTRLTVT.